These T cell receptor beta chains were read from a single sample in a study of blood T cell repertoires in COVID-19. Sequenced by immunoSEQ multiplex PCR; TCRdb stores in-frame clones only, minus some. Of about 150,000 clones listed, roughly 83% are singletons. Sequenced material: peripheral blood. The origin of the receptors is a woman at least 80 years old with acute or convalescent COVID-19. Each CDR3 is given with its conserved first and last residue. The order of the fields is clone size, D gene, J gene, V gene, CDR3 protein, CDR3 DNA. A D gene is named only where the DNA matches it firmly. Clone size is given for some rows only: seen once, a few or many times, or a class if the clone is expanded.

size: -
D: -
J: TRBJ1-1
V: TRBV11-2
CDR3: CASSLSPGMNTEAFF
DNA: TGTGCCAGCAGCCTATCCCCGGGGATGAACACTGAAGCTTTCTTT

size: -
D: -
J: TRBJ2-7
V: TRBV15
CDR3: CATSRALPGQGFSYEQYF
DNA: TGTGCCACCAGCAGAGCCCTACCGGGACAAGGATTCTCCTACGAGCAGTACTTC

size: -
D: TRBD1
J: TRBJ1-1
V: TRBV11-2
CDR3: CASGGQGDTEAFF
DNA: TGTGCCAGCGGGGGACAGGGAGACACTGAAGCTTTCTTT

size: -
D: TRBD1
J: TRBJ1-2
V: TRBV19
CDR3: CASSTGQEPTNYGYTF
DNA: TGTGCCAGTAGTACCGGACAGGAACCAACTAACTATGGCTACACCTTC

size: -
D: -
J: TRBJ1-6
V: TRBV19
CDR3: CASSLYREPNSPLHF
DNA: TGTGCCAGTAGTCTCTACCGGGAACCCAATTCACCCCTCCACTTT

size: -
D: TRBD1
J: TRBJ1-1
V: TRBV11-1
CDR3: CASSLAPTGTGDPEAFF
DNA: TGTGCCAGCAGCTTAGCTCCAACCGGGACAGGGGACCCTGAAGCTTTCTTT

size: -
D: -
J: TRBJ1-2
V: TRBV2
CDR3: CASRDTPRPNYGYTF
DNA: TGTGCCAGCCGGGACACTCCGAGGCCTAACTATGGCTACACCTTC

size: -
D: TRBD1
J: TRBJ1-2
V: TRBV6-5
CDR3: CASRTGIYGYTF
DNA: TGTGCCAGCAGGACAGGGATCTATGGCTACACCTTC

size: once
D: -
J: TRBJ1-5
V: TRBV4-2
CDR3: CASSQENRVEQPQHF
DNA: TGTGCCAGCAGCCAAGAGAACAGGGTAGAGCAGCCCCAGCATTTT

size: -
D: -
J: TRBJ1-1
V: TRBV5-5
CDR3: CASSLVRDTEAFF
DNA: TGTGCCAGCAGCTTAGTCAGGGACACTGAAGCTTTCTTT

size: -
D: -
J: TRBJ1-4
V: TRBV7-2
CDR3: CATSPGGLSEKLFF
DNA: TGTGCCACGTCCCCCGGGGGTCTTAGTGAAAAACTGTTTTTT

size: -
D: TRBD1
J: TRBJ2-2
V: TRBV5-6
CDR3: CASSLQGARTGELFF
DNA: TGTGCCAGCAGCTTACAGGGGGCGCGGACCGGGGAGCTGTTTTTT

size: once
D: -
J: TRBJ1-2
V: TRBV3-1/TRBV3-2
CDR3: CASSPRDTRDYGYTF
DNA: TGTGCCAGCAGCCCCCGGGATACTAGGGACTATGGCTACACCTTC

size: -
D: -
J: TRBJ2-7
V: TRBV18
CDR3: CASSPNPGNGDEQYF
DNA: TGTGCCAGCTCACCGAACCCAGGGAATGGCGACGAGCAGTACTTC

size: -
D: -
J: TRBJ1-1
V: TRBV28
CDR3: CASSTQGANTEAFF
DNA: TGTGCCAGCAGTACCCAGGGTGCGAACACTGAAGCTTTCTTT

size: -
D: TRBD1
J: TRBJ2-7
V: TRBV6-5
CDR3: CASSYPQGDAYEQYF
DNA: TGTGCCAGCAGTTACCCACAGGGGGATGCCTACGAGCAGTACTTC

size: -
D: -
J: TRBJ2-3
V: TRBV7-9
CDR3: CASSLARGMGGDTQYF
DNA: TGTGCCAGCAGCTTAGCGCGGGGAATGGGTGGAGATACGCAGTATTTT

size: -
D: -
J: TRBJ1-1
V: TRBV7-8
CDR3: CASSFNTGKTEAFF
DNA: TGTGCCAGCAGCTTCAACACAGGGAAAACTGAAGCTTTCTTT

size: -
D: TRBD1
J: TRBJ2-2
V: TRBV5-4
CDR3: CASSLAGQGELFF
DNA: TGTGCCAGCAGCTTGGCGGGACAGGGAGAGCTGTTTTTT

size: -
D: -
J: TRBJ1-1
V: TRBV10-3
CDR3: CAISESAGVDTEAFF
DNA: TGTGCCATCAGTGAGTCCGCAGGGGTCGACACTGAAGCTTTCTTT

size: few
D: TRBD1
J: TRBJ1-6
V: TRBV7-9
CDR3: CASSARGGAGNSPLHF
DNA: TGTGCCAGCAGCGCCCGAGGGGGCGCGGGGAATTCACCCCTCCACTTT

size: -
D: -
J: TRBJ1-5
V: TRBV5-6
CDR3: CASSPQAVSGQPQHF
DNA: TGTGCCAGCAGCCCCCAAGCGGTCAGCGGGCAGCCCCAGCATTTT

size: -
D: TRBD1
J: TRBJ2-3
V: TRBV11-3
CDR3: CASRGDRDSSTDTQYF
DNA: TGTGCCAGCAGGGGGGATCGGGACAGCAGCACAGATACGCAGTATTTT

size: -
D: -
J: TRBJ1-1
V: TRBV6-2/TRBV6-3
CDR3: CASIPRAGRGMNTEAFF
DNA: TGTGCCAGCATCCCAAGAGCAGGCAGGGGCATGAACACTGAAGCTTTCTTT

size: -
D: -
J: TRBJ1-2
V: TRBV2
CDR3: CASLLEGLAGYTF
DNA: TGTGCCAGCTTACTGGAGGGGTTAGCGGGCTACACCTTC

size: few
D: TRBD1
J: TRBJ1-2
V: TRBV4-1
CDR3: CASSHGQGARGYTF
DNA: TGCGCCAGCAGCCATGGACAGGGGGCGCGGGGCTACACCTTC

size: medium-sized
D: -
J: TRBJ2-7
V: TRBV2
CDR3: CASSGTFTGYEQYF
DNA: TGTGCCAGCAGCGGAACCTTTACAGGCTACGAGCAGTACTTC

size: -
D: -
J: TRBJ1-3
V: TRBV2
CDR3: CASRGSSGNTIYF
DNA: TGTGCCAGCAGGGGGAGTTCTGGAAACACCATATATTTT

size: many
D: -
J: TRBJ2-1
V: TRBV30
CDR3: CAWSVRGFGVQTEQFF
DNA: TGTGCCTGGAGTGTACGAGGGTTTGGGGTGCAGACTGAGCAGTTCTTC

size: -
D: -
J: TRBJ1-6
V: TRBV7-8
CDR3: CASSLKEGNSPLHF
DNA: TGTGCCAGCAGCTTGAAAGAGGGTAATTCACCCCTCCACTTT

size: -
D: TRBD2
J: TRBJ2-5
V: TRBV19
CDR3: CASSLGGSRETQYF
DNA: TGTGCCAGTAGTCTCGGGGGGTCCAGGGAGACCCAGTACTTC

size: few
D: -
J: TRBJ2-7
V: TRBV5-6
CDR3: CASSSTGFYEQYF
DNA: TGTGCCAGCAGCTCGACGGGGTTCTACGAGCAGTACTTC

size: -
D: -
J: TRBJ1-2
V: TRBV7-8
CDR3: CASSLDASRGYGYTF
DNA: TGTGCCAGCAGCTTAGATGCCTCACGGGGCTATGGCTACACCTTC